This T cell receptor beta chain was recorded in a study of T cells in Graves' hyperthyroidism and ophthalmopathy. Study-wide results and caveats: Ophthalmopathy stood apart from stable hyperthyroidism in a 13 V-J model.

V was shortened by 4 bases and J by 5 bases, with 8 bases between the two germline ends. CDR3 size: 13 residues. A Clinical Activity Score of at least 3, a NOSPECS grade of at least 4 and a duration under 3 months were recorded in the ophthalmopathy patients. The study based diagnoses on clinical symptoms, serum thyroxine and TRAb, thyroid ultrasound and orbital computed tomography. The sample holds many counts of this clonotype. The antigen remains unidentified. Amplified TCR beta CDR3 regions derived from RNA transcripts. TCR CDR3 underwent first-round RT-PCR with the HTBI primer set. Using its own MiXCR run on the multiplex PCR reads, TCRdb lists one record per CDR3 protein. This table has fewer than 650,000 distinct CDR3 sequences, roughly 14% appearing once.

This sequence was found in a woman in her thirties or forties with Graves' ophthalmopathy. Sequenced input: blood. The chain recombines TRBV12-3 or TRBV12-4 with TRBJ2-2; D gene unclear. As DNA, the CDR3 is TGTGCCAGCAGTTCCGTACGGACCGGGGAGCTGTTTTTT. Its translation: CASSSVRTGELFF.